What follows are 9 T cell receptor beta chains derived from one specimen sequenced in a study of shared clonotypes between healthy human individuals. TCRdb's table, derived via immunoSEQ multiplex PCR, lists solely in-frame clones and lacks some. Of about 600,000 clones in the sample, around 95% were seen once. Positively selected for CCR7, the CD45RO-negative cells used as naive CD8 cells excluded terminally differentiated effector memory CD45RA+ cells. Sequencing was performed on naive CD8+ T cells sorted from blood. These receptors came from a woman under 40 in good health.

Regarding this clone: Other DNA sequences in the same sample also yield this CDR3. The chain is built from TRBV27 and TRBJ1-1, with D perhaps TRBD1 (5 bases). CDR3 size: 13 residues. Trimming removed 5 bases from V and 4 bases from J, with 11 bases in between. Germline V gene data show CDR1 as MNHEY and CDR2 as SMNVEV (reference sequence). CDR3 loop: CASSPGGVTEAFF. DNA for the CDR3: TGTGCCAGCAGTCCCGGGGGGGTCACTGAAGCTTTCTTT.

V is TRBV5-1 and J is TRBJ1-5; D is ambiguous. CDR1 SGHRS and CDR2 YFSETQ come from the germline V gene. V dropped 5 bases and J dropped 2 bases, with 17 bases sitting between them. The CDR3 is made up of 16 amino acids. The CDR3 spells CASSPDGSRGNQPQHF. DNA for the CDR3: TGCGCCAGCAGTCCCGACGGAAGTAGAGGCAATCAGCCCCAGCATTTT.

The CDR3 protein is CASSLWNGGGNQPQHF. DNA for the CDR3: TGTGCCAGCAGTTTATGGAATGGGGGGGGTAATCAGCCCCAGCATTTT. The J gene is TRBJ1-5, the V gene TRBV28; a possible D gene is TRBD1 (5 bases). V lost 0 bases and J lost 4, with 13 bases in between. CDR1 MDHEN and CDR2 SYDVKM come from the germline V gene. The CDR3 spans 16 residues. The full variable domain, with the rest looked up from reference TRBV28 and TRBJ1-5, is DVKVTQSSRYLVKRTGEKVFLECVQDMDHENMFWYRQDPGLGLRLIYFSYDVKMKEKGDIPEGYSVSREKKERFSLILESASTNQTSMYLCASSLWNGGGNQPQHFGDGTRLSIL.

The rearrangement uses TRBV6-5 and TRBJ1-1; D uncertain. V lost 5 bases to trimming and J lost 8 bases, with 12 bases between them. This CDR3 is 12 amino acids long. Germline V lookup: CDR1 MNHEY, CDR2 SVGAGI. The CDR3, as DNA: TGTGCCAGCAGTCATGACGGCGAAGAAGCTTTCTTT. Its protein product is CASSHDGEEAFF.

In DNA, the CDR3 is TGCAGCGTTGTGTTATTCCCTAGCGGGAGCGATGAGCAGTTCTTC. This sequence encodes CSVVLFPSGSDEQFF. This chain links TRBV29-1 with TRBJ2-1; 10 bases are shared with TRBD2. Trimming took 4 bases from V and 8 from J; bases not matched to a gene: 11. This CDR3 has 15 amino acids. CDR1 and CDR2 from the germline V gene are SQVTM and ANQGSEA.

The chain has TRBV19 and TRBJ2-5; TRBD2 matches at 7 bases. The J call could be wrong; TRBJ2-7 is a better fit for the DNA end. The CDR3 extends over 14 amino acids. The V gene's germline CDR1 is LNHDA and CDR2 SQIVND (reference sequence). CDR3 in amino acids: CASSAGGSGYEQYF. The CDR3 region has the DNA TGTGCCAGTAGCGCGGGCGGGAGTGGGTACGAGCAGTACTTC.

The rearrangement joins TRBV7-6 to TRBJ2-2, with TRBD2 matching over 7 bases. V shed 1 base and J 9 bases; nucleotides not matched to a gene: 11. CDR1 is SGHVS, CDR2 FNYEAQ, per germline. This CDR3 contains 16 residues. The DNA of the CDR3 is TGTGCCAGCAGCTTAGTATCTAGCGGAGCACTCCGGGAGCTGTTTTTT. Translation: CASSLVSSGALRELFF.

The chain carries TRBV28 and TRBJ2-1; 9 bases map to TRBD2. Per the germline V gene, CDR1 is MDHEN and CDR2 is SYDVKM. The CDR3 is 16 amino acids. The V segment lost 5 bases and the J segment 3 bases; nucleotides outside the gene matches: 8. The CDR3 reads CASSLVAGAVYNEQFF. CDR3 nucleotide sequence: TGTGCCAGCAGTCTCGTAGCGGGAGCGGTCTACAATGAGCAGTTCTTC. Looking up the rest from reference TRBV28 and TRBJ2-1 gives the full variable domain: DVKVTQSSRYLVKRTGEKVFLECVQDMDHENMFWYRQDPGLGLRLIYFSYDVKMKEKGDIPEGYSVSREKKERFSLILESASTNQTSMYLCASSLVAGAVYNEQFFGPGTRLTVL.

The V and J genes are TRBV5-5 and TRBJ1-5, with a weak D call TRBD1 (5 bases). Germline values: CDR1 SGHKS, CDR2 YYEKEE (reference sequence). The CDR3 is 14 amino acids. Trimming removed 0 bases at V and 7 bases at J, with 11 bases between. The chain's CDR3 is CASSLGRGDQPQHF. The CDR3 DNA is TGTGCCAGCAGCTTGGGACGGGGGGACCAGCCCCAGCATTTT.